This entry features one T cell receptor (beta chain) sequence. Its cognate antigen is unknown. Sequenced by immunoSEQ multiplex PCR; TCRdb stores in-frame clones only, minus some. The sample consists of about 990,000 clones, about 80% of them appearing once. This entry belongs to a study of shared clonotypes between healthy human individuals. Study findings and constraints: Four donors had roughly 5.2% of their naive CD4 clonotypes in common. Generally, naive subsets came out with larger estimated richness than memory subsets.

The CDR3 totals 14 residues. Germline assignment: CDR1 LNHDA and CDR2 SQIVND (reference sequence). The V end lost 6 bases, the J end lost 4 bases, and 15 bases lay between the germline ends. Sample: memory CD4+ T cells from PBMCs. Subset defined: CD45RA-negative fraction. This clonotype was sampled from a man aged 18 to 29 in good health. Some clones in this sample may be carry-over from other donors' samples. This chain connects TRBV19 to TRBJ1-1, with D perhaps matching TRBD1 (6 bases). Here the CDR3 reads CASSRREGGTEAFF. Written as DNA, the CDR3 is TGTGCCAGTAGCCGACGCGAGGGGGGCACTGAAGCTTTCTTT.